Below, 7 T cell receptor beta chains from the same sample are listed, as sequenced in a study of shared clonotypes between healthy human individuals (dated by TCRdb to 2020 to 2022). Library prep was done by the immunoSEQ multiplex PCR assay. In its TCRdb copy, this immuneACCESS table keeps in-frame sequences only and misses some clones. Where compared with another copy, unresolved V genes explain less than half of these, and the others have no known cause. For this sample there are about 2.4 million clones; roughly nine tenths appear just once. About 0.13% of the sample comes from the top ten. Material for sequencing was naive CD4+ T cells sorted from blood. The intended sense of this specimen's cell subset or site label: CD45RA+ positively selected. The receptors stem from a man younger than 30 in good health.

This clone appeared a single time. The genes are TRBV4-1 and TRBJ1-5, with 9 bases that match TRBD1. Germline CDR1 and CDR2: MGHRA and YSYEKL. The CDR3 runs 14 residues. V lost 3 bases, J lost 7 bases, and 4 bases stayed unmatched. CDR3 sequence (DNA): TGCGCCAGCAGCCACCAAGGACAGGGGCAGCCCCAGCATTTT. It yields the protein CASSHQGQGQPQHF.

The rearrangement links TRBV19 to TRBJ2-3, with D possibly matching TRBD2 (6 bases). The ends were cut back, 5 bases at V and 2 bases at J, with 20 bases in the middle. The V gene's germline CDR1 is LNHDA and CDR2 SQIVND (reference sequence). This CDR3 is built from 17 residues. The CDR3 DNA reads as TGTGCCAGTAGTCTCAACCCTGGGACTGGTCCCACAGATACGCAGTATTTT. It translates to CASSLNPGTGPTDTQYF.

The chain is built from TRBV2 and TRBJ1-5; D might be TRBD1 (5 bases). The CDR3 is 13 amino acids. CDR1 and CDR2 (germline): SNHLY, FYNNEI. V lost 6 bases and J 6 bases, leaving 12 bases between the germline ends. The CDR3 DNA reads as TGTGCCAGCAGCATGGGGGTGGTTCAGCCCCAGCATTTT. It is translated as CASSMGVVQPQHF.

This chain's CDR3 is CARRRGRQGQNTEAFF. CDR3 bases: TGTGCCAGAAGGAGGGGACGACAGGGACAGAACACTGAAGCTTTCTTT. V and J are TRBV7-5 and TRBJ1-1; the DNA was not used to check the table's D call, TRBD1. TRBV7-5 is labeled a pseudogene. The CDR3 covers 16 residues.

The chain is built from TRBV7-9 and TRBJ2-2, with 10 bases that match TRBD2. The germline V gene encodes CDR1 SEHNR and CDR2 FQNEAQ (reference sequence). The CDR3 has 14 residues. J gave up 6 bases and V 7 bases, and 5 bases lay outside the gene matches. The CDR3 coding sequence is TGTGCCAGCATGGAGCGGGAGGGCCCCGGGGAGCTGTTTTTT. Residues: CASMEREGPGELFF.

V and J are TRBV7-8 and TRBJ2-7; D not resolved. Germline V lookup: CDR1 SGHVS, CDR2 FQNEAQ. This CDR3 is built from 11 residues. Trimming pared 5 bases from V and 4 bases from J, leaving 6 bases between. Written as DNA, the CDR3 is TGTGCCAGCAGCGATGAATACGAGCAGTACTTC. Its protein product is CASSDEYEQYF.

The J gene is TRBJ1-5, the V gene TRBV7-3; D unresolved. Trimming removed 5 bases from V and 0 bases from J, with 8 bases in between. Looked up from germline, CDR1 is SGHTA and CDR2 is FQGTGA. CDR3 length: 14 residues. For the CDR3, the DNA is TGTGCCAGCAGCCCCCACCATAGCAATCAGCCCCAGCATTTT. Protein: CASSPHHSNQPQHF.